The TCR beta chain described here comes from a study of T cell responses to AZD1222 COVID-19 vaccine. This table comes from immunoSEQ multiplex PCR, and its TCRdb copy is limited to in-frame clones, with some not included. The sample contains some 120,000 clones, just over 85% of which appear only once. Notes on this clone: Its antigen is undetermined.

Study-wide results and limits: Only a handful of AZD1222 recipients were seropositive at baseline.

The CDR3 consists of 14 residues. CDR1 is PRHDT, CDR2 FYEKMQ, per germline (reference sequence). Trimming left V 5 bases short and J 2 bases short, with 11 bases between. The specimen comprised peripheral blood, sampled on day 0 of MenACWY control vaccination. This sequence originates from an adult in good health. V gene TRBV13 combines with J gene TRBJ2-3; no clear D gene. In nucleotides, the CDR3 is TGTGCCAGCAGCCCCGGCCTCATCACAGATACGCAGTATTTT. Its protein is CASSPGLITDTQYF. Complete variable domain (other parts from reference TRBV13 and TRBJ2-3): AAGVIQSPRHLIKEKRETATLKCYPIPRHDTVYWYQQGPGQDPQFLISFYEKMQSDKGSIPDRFSAQQFSDYHSELNMSSLELGDSALYFCASSPGLITDTQYFGPGTRLTVL.